This T cell receptor (beta chain) was sequenced in a study of blood T cells in healthy people across ages. This clonotype was recorded a few times. Its target is unknown. A second PCR of roughly 7 to 11 cycles used a sample-barcoded 5' primer and a J-beta primer mix. TCRdb re-called the 5' RACE reads with MiXCR, one entry per CDR3 protein. The data contain about 570,000 distinct CDR3 sequences, about 28% of them seen just once; the ten biggest clones take up approximately 4%. There are 16 residues in the CDR3. Germline loops: CDR1 SEHNR, CDR2 FQNEAQ (reference sequence). J gave up 2 bases and V 5 bases, and 11 bases lay outside the gene matches. Study outcomes and limitations: What prevented conclusive comparison of naive and antigen-experienced cells was that PBMCs were unsorted.

These data were also reused for a study on T cells of mothers and their children. That investigation notes: Over 9.5 million TCR beta CDR3 reads were obtained from each mother, and approximately 3 million from each child.

This receptor was obtained from a boy younger than 10 in good health. The chain couples TRBV7-9 to TRBJ2-5; the match to TRBD1 covers 7 bases. Sequencing was performed on blood. The CDR3 DNA reads TGTGCCAGCAGCAAGGAAGGACAGGAAACGCAAGAGACCCAGTACTTC. This encodes CASSKEGQETQETQYF. The variable domain in full, completed from reference TRBV7-9 and TRBJ2-5, reads DTGVSQNPRHKITKRGQNVTFRCDPISEHNRLYWYRQTLGQGPEFLTYFQNEAQLEKSRLLSDRFSAERPKGSFSTLEIQRTEQGDSAMYLCASSKEGQETQETQYFGPGTRLLVL.